The clone carrying this T cell receptor beta chain was seen a few times. The antigen is not known. TCRdb reprocessed the reads via MiXCR and lists one record per CDR3 protein. This sample has more than 75,000 distinct CDR3 sequences, with approximately 30% found just once. This specimen belongs to a study of T cell repertoires in cytomegalovirus infection. As for the study in general: Public TCR beta signatures were indicative of both CMV infection and a matching HLA type. Study-wide points: The ex vivo response was dominated by HLA-C-restricted CMV-specific TCR beta clonotypes. Based on cumulative public TCR beta family frequency, carriers of CMV plus the relevant HLA were identified.

Germline assignment: CDR1 SGHAT and CDR2 FQNNGV. With 0 bases removed from V and 4 bases from J, the gap between germline ends came to 4 bases. The CDR3 is 13 amino acids. The TCR comes from a human donor in good health (CMV status not recorded). Some clones in this sample may be carry-over from other donors' samples. The chain carries TRBV11-2 and TRBJ2-1; no reliable D call. The material sequenced was CD8+ T cells from cultured PBMCs, taken from culture after CMV antigen stimulation. The CDR3 DNA follows: TGTGCCAGCAGCTTAGATACGTACAATGAGCAGTTCTTC. Translated, it gives CASSLDTYNEQFF.